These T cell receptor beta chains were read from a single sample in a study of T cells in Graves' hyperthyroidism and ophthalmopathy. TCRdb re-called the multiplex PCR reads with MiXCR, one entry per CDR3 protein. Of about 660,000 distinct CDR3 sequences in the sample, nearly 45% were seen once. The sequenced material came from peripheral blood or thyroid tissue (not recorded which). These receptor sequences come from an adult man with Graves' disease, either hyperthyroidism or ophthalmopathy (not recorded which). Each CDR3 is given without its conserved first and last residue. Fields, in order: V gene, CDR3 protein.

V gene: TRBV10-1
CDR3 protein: ASSPGTRDTQY

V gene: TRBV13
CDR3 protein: ASSVAAYGYT

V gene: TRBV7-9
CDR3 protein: ASSFGGSALEKLF

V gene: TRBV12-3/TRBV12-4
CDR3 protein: ASSLTSAVEAF

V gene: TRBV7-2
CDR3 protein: ASSFRDRVAEQY

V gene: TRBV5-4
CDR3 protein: ASSRGGRDEQY

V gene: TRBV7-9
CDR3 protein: ASTPGVEETQY

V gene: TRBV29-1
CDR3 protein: SVAPAREQNYGYT

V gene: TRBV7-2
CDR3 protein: ASSNTGTGAEKLF

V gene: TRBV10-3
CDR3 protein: AGGRGNNQPQH

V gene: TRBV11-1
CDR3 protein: ASSSGTVAGSPFH

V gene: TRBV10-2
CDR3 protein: ASSRAGEVYTEAF

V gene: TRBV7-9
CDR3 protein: TSSRTSDFSGEQY

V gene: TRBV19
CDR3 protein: ASSHDVNSPLH

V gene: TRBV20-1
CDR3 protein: SARDSRVRVYEQY

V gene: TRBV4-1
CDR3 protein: ASSQVDRDYEQY

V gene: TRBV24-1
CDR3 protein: ATSDGRQGSSGNTIY

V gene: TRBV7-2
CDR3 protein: ASSSRVPNTEAF

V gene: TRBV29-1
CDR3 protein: SVAAGSGYT

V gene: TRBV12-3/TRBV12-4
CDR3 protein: ASSPPGTGALGNTIY

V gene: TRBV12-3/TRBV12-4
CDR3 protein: ASSPIFGLYNEQY

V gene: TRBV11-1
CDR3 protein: ASSPQRGNYNEQF

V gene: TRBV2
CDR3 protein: ASSQAAGTGSETQY

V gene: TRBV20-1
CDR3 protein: NAPSRSTDTQY

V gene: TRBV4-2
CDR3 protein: ASSQAGRDGYT

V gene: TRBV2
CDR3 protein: ATAENLRDKGF

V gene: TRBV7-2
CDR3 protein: ASSLNLGRNQPQH

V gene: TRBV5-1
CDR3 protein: ASSLEGLGYQPQH

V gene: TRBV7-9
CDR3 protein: ASSPDGISFYEQY

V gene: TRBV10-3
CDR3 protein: AISELGLATYEQY

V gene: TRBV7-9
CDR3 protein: ASSYYSTEGSPLH

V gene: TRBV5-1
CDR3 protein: ASSFGVPNTGELF

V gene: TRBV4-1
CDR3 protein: ASSQESGASGTKGARTQY

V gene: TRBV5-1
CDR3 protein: ASSYGTGDSYTEAF

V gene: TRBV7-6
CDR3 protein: ASSRWLVSGANVLT

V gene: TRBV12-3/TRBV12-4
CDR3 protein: ASSLGTGGAGYYGYT

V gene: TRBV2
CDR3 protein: ASSSQSGEKLF

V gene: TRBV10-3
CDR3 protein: AISYLAGLNEQY

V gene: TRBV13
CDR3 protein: ASSQREPQETQY

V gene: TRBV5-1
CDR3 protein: ASSSVPPGQGIYEQY

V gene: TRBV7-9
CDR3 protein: ASSLAGDLYEQY

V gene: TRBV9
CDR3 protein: ASRSRGDDGYT

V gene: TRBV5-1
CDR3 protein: ASSPPVVGNTVHEQY

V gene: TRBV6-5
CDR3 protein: ASSYSGEAPLH

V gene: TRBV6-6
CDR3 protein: ASRGVYYGTQY

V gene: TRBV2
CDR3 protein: ASSFTIEQF

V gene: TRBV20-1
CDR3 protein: SAREGLAGLQETQY

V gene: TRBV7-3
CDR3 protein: ASSLYGQTFNSPLH

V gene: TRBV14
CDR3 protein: ASRERHGNMNTEAF

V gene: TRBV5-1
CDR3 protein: ASSLVPTGDTGELF

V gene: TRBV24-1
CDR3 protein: ATSDLSGDGEQY

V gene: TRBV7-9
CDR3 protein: ASSTTRTVPPYEQY